This T cell receptor beta chain derives from a study of T cells in Graves' hyperthyroidism and ophthalmopathy. CDR3 size: 17 residues. The J segment lost 0 bases and the V segment lost 1 base, leaving 5 bases of the junction unmatched. Looked up from germline, CDR1 is MGHRA and CDR2 is YSYEKL. The TCR beta CDR3 regions underwent amplification using RNA transcripts as the source. Researchers ran a first-round RT-PCR on the TCR CDR3 using the HTBI primer set. TCRdb reanalysed the multiplex PCR reads using MiXCR and keeps one entry per CDR3 protein. This sample has 300,000 to 400,000 distinct CDR3 sequences; about 13% occur once, and the top ten carry around 9.2%. A few counts support this clonotype.

This chain connects TRBV4-1 to TRBJ1-3; 8 bases fit TRBD1. The sequencing sample was made of blood. This sequence was found in a woman aged 18 to 35 with Graves' hyperthyroidism. Here the CDR3 reads CASSQVGTGRSGNTIYF. The CDR3, as DNA: TGCGCCAGCAGCCAAGTAGGGACAGGACGCTCTGGAAACACCATATATTTT.